The rows below give T cell receptor beta chains drawn from one sample of a study of T cells expressing NK-cell markers. After re-calling the 5' RACE reads, TCRdb lists one entry per CDR3 protein, DNA absent. Its listing shows roughly 300,000 distinct CDR3 sequences. Sequencing was performed on blood T cells: a sorted CD56 or NKG2C T cell subset, CD4+ or CD8+ T cells, or bulk PBMC T cells (not recorded which). The receptors were gathered from a woman between 18 and 70 years old in good health. CDR3s include the opening cysteine and the closing phenylalanine or tryptophan.

V gene	J gene	CDR3 protein
TRBV29-1	TRBJ1-1	CSVIEGSGNTEAFF
TRBV20-1	TRBJ2-7	CSASFPQRSSYEQYF
TRBV2	TRBJ2-5	CASTPDWGGETQYF
TRBV10-3	TRBJ2-1	CAIEAGGTPSYNEQFF
TRBV7-2	TRBJ2-3	CASSPGLGGDTQYF
TRBV5-1	TRBJ1-1	CASASGTANTEAFF
TRBV5-4	TRBJ2-3	CASSLSRGTTDTQYF
TRBV4-3	TRBJ2-5	CASSPNYQETQYF
TRBV5-6	TRBJ1-1	CASISLPGTGGTEAFF
TRBV18	TRBJ1-5	CASSLTGQQPQHF
TRBV11-2	TRBJ2-2	CATSGSGGGVTGELLF
TRBV4-3	TRBJ2-7	CASSQDVTAIREQYF
TRBV12-3/TRBV12-4	TRBJ1-1	CASSLGVGEAFF
TRBV7-2	TRBJ2-3	CASISGALDTQYF
TRBV12-3/TRBV12-4	TRBJ2-4	CASMRYSKNIQYF
TRBV20-1	TRBJ2-6	CSARDRPGTTGANVLTF
TRBV6-5	TRBJ1-2	CASSYGPGEDYGYTF
TRBV5-1	TRBJ1-4	CASSAGGQSNEKLFF
TRBV28	TRBJ2-7	CASSRPADPLGEQYF
TRBV20-1	TRBJ2-6	CSARRSSGANVLTF
TRBV20-1	TRBJ2-1	CSARLRTSGRNEQFF
TRBV3-1	TRBJ2-1	CASSQGRVGIGQFF
TRBV20-1	TRBJ1-4	CSATKEANEKLFF
TRBV12-5	TRBJ1-1	CASGLGRVGMNTEAFF
TRBV3-1	TRBJ2-5	CASSLPEGQETQYF
TRBV20-1	TRBJ2-1	CSAPISWYNEQFF
TRBV7-2	TRBJ2-1	CASRRAANEQFF
TRBV20-1	TRBJ2-7	CSARDGAGGFYEQYF
TRBV5-5	TRBJ1-1	CASSLGTDRKAFF
TRBV28	TRBJ1-3	CASRGADSSGNTIYF
TRBV12-2	TRBJ2-1	CASRLESRGGRGLEQFF
TRBV4-3	TRBJ1-2	CASSQDPRQNYGYTF
TRBV11-2	TRBJ1-2	CASSLESAGYGYTF
TRBV7-2	TRBJ1-1	CASSLVGVGVGTEAFF
TRBV18	TRBJ2-7	CASSPGIYEQYF
TRBV7-2	TRBJ1-3	CASSQGNTIYF
TRBV10-3	TRBJ2-2	CAIRSGTSGNTGELFF
TRBV2	TRBJ2-5	CASSEVRGETQYF
TRBV7-2	TRBJ2-3	CASTQGRTHTDTQYF
TRBV20-1	TRBJ2-4	CSARVRVGDIQYF
TRBV9	TRBJ2-2	CASSVGIRGTGELFF
TRBV9	TRBJ1-1	CASSVGLLMNTEAFF
TRBV29-1	TRBJ1-1	CSVGLQGVKVRNTEAFF
TRBV4-2	TRBJ2-7	CASSPTLASGFYEQYF
TRBV20-1	TRBJ2-5	CSAKVAGTETQYF
TRBV7-2	TRBJ2-7	CASRIRDGTYEQYF
TRBV10-3	TRBJ2-1	CAIGTGGASNEQFF
TRBV18	TRBJ2-3	CASSPQNTDTQYF
TRBV20-1	TRBJ1-3	CSATNRAGGNTIYF